The 6 T cell receptor beta chains reported below all come from one sample, sequenced in a study of tumor-infiltrating lymphocytes in localized non-small cell lung cancer. Repertoires were generated with immunoSEQ multiplex PCR, while TCRdb's copy carries only in-frame clones and drops some. The sample shows about 21,000 clones, roughly 80% of them seen only once. The sample taken for sequencing was lung tumor tissue. The receptors were sampled from a human donor with non-small cell lung cancer.

This chain uses TRBV28 with TRBJ1-2, with 8 positions matching TRBD1. The CDR3 has 12 residues. V was pared by 6 bases and J by 8 bases, with 5 bases of the junction left unmatched. Germline V gene lookup returns CDR1 MDHEN and CDR2 SYDVKM. CDR3 in DNA: TGTGCCAGCAGCCCCAGGGGGCGAGGCTACACCTTC. It yields the protein CASSPRGRGYTF.

The chain combines TRBV2 with TRBJ2-7, with 13 bases lining up with TRBD2. Germline V gives CDR1 SNHLY, CDR2 FYNNEI. Trimming removed 6 bases from V and 2 bases from J; junction bases left unmatched: 4. This CDR3 contains 15 residues. The CDR3 here is CASRSGTSGTYEQYF. For the CDR3, the DNA is TGTGCCAGCAGGAGTGGGACTAGCGGGACCTACGAGCAGTACTTC.

V is TRBV19 and J is TRBJ2-7, with 9 bases identical to TRBD1. The junction had 19 bases not matched to a gene; V was cut back by 6 bases and J by 13 bases. CDR1 and CDR2 (germline): LNHDA, SQIVND (reference sequence). The CDR3 loop spans 15 amino acids. The CDR3 region is CASSPGTGRVGIRYF. The DNA of the CDR3 is TGTGCCAGTAGCCCCGGGACAGGGAGAGTTGGGATCCGATACTTC.

The genes are TRBV5-8 and TRBJ1-5; D not certain. The V gene lost 4 bases and the J gene lost 6 bases, with 8 bases spanning the gap. The CDR3 covers 12 residues. Germline values: CDR1 SGHTS, CDR2 YDEGEE. CDR3 in DNA: TGTGCCAGCAGCCACGTCGGTCAGCCCCAGCATTTT. Protein: CASSHVGQPQHF. Looking up the rest from reference TRBV5-8 and TRBJ1-5 gives the full variable domain: EAGVTQSPTHLIKTRGQQATLRCSPISGHTSVYWYQQALGLGLQFLLWYDEGEERNRGNFPPRFSGRQFPNYSSELNVNALELEDSALYLCASSHVGQPQHFGDGTRLSIL.

CDR3 DNA sequence: TGTGCCTGGAGTGTATTTAGTCGTTGGGTCAACACTGAAGCTTTCTTT. It translates to CAWSVFSRWVNTEAFF. This sequence joins TRBV30 and TRBJ1-1; D uncertain. Per the germline V gene, CDR1 is GTSNPN and CDR2 is SVGIG (reference sequence). This CDR3 is built from 16 residues. Trimming left V 0 bases short and J 2 bases short, with 16 bases between.

In DNA, the CDR3 is TGTGCCAGCAGCGTGGGACTAGGAGGGGGCAATGAGCAGTTCTTC. This codes for CASSVGLGGGNEQFF. This chain uses TRBV7-6 with TRBJ2-1, with 8 nucleotides matching TRBD2. Trimming cost V 5 bases and J 6 bases; bases outside gene matches: 9. From germline, CDR1 is SGHVS and CDR2 FNYEAQ. CDR3 length: 15 amino acids.